The rows below give T cell receptor beta chains drawn from one sample of a study of glioma-infiltrating T cells. TCRdb passed the multiplex PCR reads through MiXCR, listing each CDR3 protein once. The sample holds about 130,000 distinct CDR3 sequences, roughly 25% seen once. Sample: glioma tissue, nonneoplastic brain tissue, or PBMCs (not recorded which). These receptors all stem from a human donor with low-grade glioma or glioblastoma, undergoing nonglioma brain surgery, or in good health (not recorded which). CDR3s include the opening cysteine and the closing phenylalanine or tryptophan. The order of the fields is clone size, D gene, J gene, V gene, CDR3 DNA, CDR3 protein. D genes are given only for firm matches. Rows give clone size only sometimes, using once, few, many, or a class for an expanded clone.

clone_size: many; d_call: TRBD2; j_call: TRBJ2-7; v_call: TRBV6-1; cdr3_nt: TGTGCCAGCAGTATACCGGGACTAGCGGGGTACGAGCAGTACTTC; cdr3_aa: CASSIPGLAGYEQYF
clone_size: many; d_call: .; j_call: TRBJ2-3; v_call: TRBV11-2; cdr3_nt: TGTGCCAGCAGAACCACAGATACGCAGTATTTT; cdr3_aa: CASRTTDTQYF
clone_size: many; d_call: .; j_call: TRBJ2-5; v_call: TRBV7-3; cdr3_nt: TGTGCCAGCAGCTTACGGGGGAGTAGCGGAGAGACCCAGTACTTC; cdr3_aa: CASSLRGSSGETQYF
clone_size: .; d_call: TRBD1; j_call: TRBJ1-2; v_call: TRBV30; cdr3_nt: TGTGCCTGGAGTGCCGGGACAGGGGGCAGGAATGGCTACACCTTC; cdr3_aa: CAWSAGTGGRNGYTF
clone_size: many; d_call: .; j_call: TRBJ1-1; v_call: TRBV12-3/TRBV12-4; cdr3_nt: TGTGCCAGCATCCGGGCCGCGGGCTCTGAAGCTTTCTTT; cdr3_aa: CASIRAAGSEAFF
clone_size: many; d_call: TRBD2; j_call: TRBJ2-1; v_call: TRBV20-1; cdr3_nt: TGCAGTGCTAGAAGGCCAGCGGGAATCTATGAGCAGTTCTTC; cdr3_aa: CSARRPAGIYEQFF
clone_size: many; d_call: .; j_call: TRBJ1-4; v_call: TRBV19; cdr3_nt: TGTGCCAGCAGGGGCCTCTCGAATGAAAAACTGTTTTTT; cdr3_aa: CASRGLSNEKLFF
clone_size: .; d_call: .; j_call: TRBJ2-5; v_call: TRBV19; cdr3_nt: TGTGCCAGTTGTATTAATCAGACCCAGTACTTC; cdr3_aa: CASCINQTQYF
clone_size: few; d_call: TRBD1; j_call: TRBJ1-5; v_call: TRBV7-8; cdr3_nt: TGTGCCAGCAGCTTAGCAGGGGTAGGGGGCTATAGCAATCAGCCCCAGCATTTT; cdr3_aa: CASSLAGVGGYSNQPQHF
clone_size: many; d_call: TRBD1; j_call: TRBJ1-2; v_call: TRBV20-1; cdr3_nt: TGCAGTGCTAGAGGAGCGACTCAGGGGGCTAACTATGGCTACACCTTC; cdr3_aa: CSARGATQGANYGYTF